A single sample is the source of the 23 T cell receptor beta chains below, sequenced in a study of CD8 T cells in Susac syndrome. Random hexamers primed reverse transcription of about 0.5 to 1 ug RNA. TCRdb re-called the immunoSEQ multiplex PCR reads with MiXCR, one entry per CDR3 protein. Of approximately 130,000 distinct CDR3 sequences listed, 94% are singletons. Sequencing was carried out using CD4+ T cells from PBMCs. The source of these receptors is a human donor in good health.

This clonotype was seen a single time. This chain joins TRBV29-1 and TRBJ2-5; 7 positions agree with TRBD1. Germline V CDR1 and CDR2: SQVTM, ANQGSEA. The length of the CDR3 is 12 residues. V lost 8 bases to trimming and J lost 2 bases; unmatched junction nucleotides: 5. The CDR3 sequence: CSLGDRQETQYF. The CDR3 DNA reads as TGCAGCCTGGGGGACAGACAAGAGACCCAGTACTTC. Supplemented by reference TRBV29-1 and TRBJ2-5, the full variable domain reads SAVISQKPSRDICQRGTSLTIQCQVDSQVTMMFWYRQQPGQSLTLIATANQGSEATYESGFVIDKFPISRPNLTFSTLTVSNMSPEDSSIYLCSLGDRQETQYFGPGTRLLVL.

The genes are TRBV5-1 and TRBJ2-1; 7 positions agree with TRBD2. The CDR3 spans 15 residues. Germline V gives CDR1 SGHRS, CDR2 YFSETQ. V shed 4 bases, J shed 2 bases, and the junction held 6 bases outside the gene matches. CDR3 nucleotide sequence: TGCGCCAGCAGCCGACCCGGGACTACCTACAATGAGCAGTTCTTC. Translation gives CASSRPGTTYNEQFF.

The chain carries TRBV6-1 and TRBJ2-5, with D tentatively TRBD1 or TRBD2 (6 bases each). Trimming removed 8 bases from V and 2 bases from J, with 12 bases in between. The CDR3 has 13 residues. Germline V gene sequence: CDR1 MNHNS, CDR2 SASEGT. Here the CDR3 reads CASLRGVQETQYF. In DNA, the CDR3 is TGTGCCAGCCTTAGGGGGGTACAAGAGACCCAGTACTTC.

The chain recombines TRBV2 with TRBJ1-1; D is undetermined. V was pared by 2 bases and J by 1 base, with 8 bases between. CDR1 is SNHLY and CDR2 is FYNNEI in the germline V gene. The CDR3 has 14 amino acids. This CDR3 reads CASSEFGENTEAFF. Written as DNA, the CDR3 is TGTGCCAGCAGTGAATTCGGGGAGAACACTGAAGCTTTCTTT.

The gene calls are TRBV12-3 or TRBV12-4 and TRBJ2-2; 11 positions agree with TRBD2. V shed 3 bases and J 5 bases; nucleotides not matched to a gene: 5. The CDR3 contains 16 residues. CDR3 nucleotides: TGTGCCAGCAGTTTTACTAGCGGGAGAGGAACCGGGGAGCTGTTTTTT. Translated, it gives CASSFTSGRGTGELFF.

This clonotype appeared once. The V call is TRBV7-8, the J call TRBJ2-2; weak D call: TRBD2 (6 bases). The V and J ends lost 2 bases and 3 bases respectively, with 10 bases between them. The germline CDR1 and CDR2 sequences are SGHVS and FQNEAQ. The CDR3 covers 15 residues. CDR3 amino acids: CASSLSAGHTGELFF. CDR3 bases: TGTGCCAGCAGCTTATCCGCGGGGCACACCGGGGAGCTGTTTTTT.

The rearrangement links TRBV19 to TRBJ1-4; no definite D call. The V end lost 3 bases, the J end lost 4 bases, and 9 bases lay between the germline ends. This CDR3 has 14 amino acids. Germline loops: CDR1 LNHDA, CDR2 SQIVND (reference sequence). The chain's CDR3 is CASSMGRRNEKLFF. For the CDR3, the DNA is TGTGCCAGTAGTATGGGCAGGCGTAATGAAAAACTGTTTTTT.

The chain is built from TRBV30 and TRBJ2-7; tentatively, D is TRBD2 (6 bases). CDR3 size: 13 residues. V shed 2 bases and J shed 7 bases, with 15 bases lying between them. Germline V gene data show CDR1 as GTSNPN and CDR2 as SVGIG (reference sequence). The CDR3, as DNA: TGTGCCTGGAGTCCGTACTCTGGGGGGGAGCAGTACTTC. Translating it yields CAWSPYSGGEQYF.

In DNA, the CDR3 is TGTGCCAGCAGCTTAGCCCCCGACCGGGACAGGCTACGGGAGCTGTTTTTT. It translates to CASSLAPDRDRLRELFF. The chain links TRBV11-2 to TRBJ1-4; 8 bases line up with TRBD1. The J call is in doubt because the DNA end fits TRBJ2-2 better. The CDR3 length is 17 residues. Germline V gene sequence: CDR1 SGHAT, CDR2 FQNNGV.

In its sample, this clonotype was seen once. CDR3 nucleotide sequence: TGCAGTGCTAGAGGGGACAGGGGGTTCACAGATACGCAGTATTTT. Translating gives CSARGDRGFTDTQYF. This chain joins TRBV20-1 and TRBJ2-3, with 11 positions matching TRBD1. Germline-derived CDR1 and CDR2 are DFQATT and SNEGSKA (reference sequence). The CDR3 spans 15 residues. Germline trimming cut 1 base from V and 2 bases from J; bases unmatched to any gene: 2.

The rearrangement uses TRBV19 and TRBJ2-5; D may be TRBD1 (6 bases). This CDR3 is 16 amino acids long. Germline loops: CDR1 LNHDA, CDR2 SQIVND (reference sequence). Trimming stripped 3 bases from V and 5 bases from J, with 19 bases between. The CDR3 coding sequence is TGTGCCAGTAGTATTTTGGACACAGGGCGTAGGGAGACCCAGTACTTC. Encoded protein: CASSILDTGRRETQYF.

The chain links TRBV29-1 to TRBJ1-5, with 11 bases fitting TRBD1. V lost 7 bases, J lost 10 bases, and 6 bases stayed unmatched. This CDR3 is built from 12 residues. Germline V gene sequence: CDR1 SQVTM, CDR2 ANQGSEA. CDR3 DNA: TGCAGCGCTGGGACAGGGGGGGGCCCCCAGCATTTT. Its protein product is CSAGTGGGPQHF.

The V and J genes are TRBV28 and TRBJ1-5, with 7 bases lining up with TRBD1. Germline loops: CDR1 MDHEN, CDR2 SYDVKM. The CDR3 runs 15 residues. The J segment lost 6 bases and the V segment lost 6 bases, leaving 11 bases of the junction unmatched. Here the CDR3 DNA reads TGTGCCAGCAGCCGTACAGGGGCGGGAGGTCAGCCCCAGCATTTT. This translates into CASSRTGAGGQPQHF. Full variable domain (remainder filled in from reference TRBV28 and TRBJ1-5): DVKVTQSSRYLVKRTGEKVFLECVQDMDHENMFWYRQDPGLGLRLIYFSYDVKMKEKGDIPEGYSVSREKKERFSLILESASTNQTSMYLCASSRTGAGGQPQHFGDGTRLSIL.

The chain couples TRBV20-1 to TRBJ2-3, with TRBD2 identical over 13 bases. The germline CDR1 and CDR2 sequences are DFQATT and SNEGSKA (reference sequence). The junction had 6 bases not matched to a gene; V was cut back by 3 bases and J by 3 bases. The CDR3 totals 16 residues. The CDR3 spells CSARGELAGGTDTQYF. Written as DNA, the CDR3 is TGCAGTGCTAGGGGGGAACTAGCGGGAGGGACAGATACGCAGTATTTT.

The chain recombines TRBV7-2 with TRBJ2-3; TRBD2 is a possible D gene (5 bases). The length of the CDR3 is 15 residues. V was cut by 4 bases and J by 4 bases, with 15 bases left in between. Looked up from germline, CDR1 is SGHTA and CDR2 is FQGNSA. This chain's CDR3 is CASSSGSTGADTQYF. The CDR3 coding sequence is TGTGCCAGCAGCTCCGGATCCACCGGGGCAGATACGCAGTATTTT.

This chain links TRBV5-6 with TRBJ2-1; TRBD1 or TRBD2 may be the D gene (5 bases each). Germline values: CDR1 SGHDT, CDR2 YYEEEE. CDR3 length: 17 amino acids. V was trimmed by 4 bases and J by 2 bases, leaving 19 bases between them. CDR3 nucleotides: TGTGCCAGCAGCCAACCTCTCCGGGACGGTACCTACAATGAGCAGTTCTTC. Translated: CASSQPLRDGTYNEQFF.

V is TRBV20-1 and J is TRBJ2-7; D is unclear. This CDR3 has 12 residues. Germline loops: CDR1 DFQATT, CDR2 SNEGSKA (reference sequence). Trimming removed 6 bases at V and 4 bases at J, with 13 bases between. In DNA, the CDR3 is TGCAGTGCGCTGCTTGCCAGTTACGAGCAGTACTTC. Amino acid sequence: CSALLASYEQYF.

This chain links TRBV20-1 with TRBJ2-7, with 11 bases identical to TRBD2. After removal of 6 bases from V and 8 bases from J, the junction contained 9 bases not matched to a gene. CDR3 length: 13 residues. The V gene's germline CDR1 is DFQATT and CDR2 SNEGSKA (reference sequence). The CDR3 DNA follows: TGCAGTGCCCTCACTAGCGGGAGTGGTAAGCAGTACTTC. Translation gives CSALTSGSGKQYF.

This chain's CDR3 is CASSPGRALNEKLFF. The CDR3 DNA reads TGCGCCAGCAGCCCAGGCCGGGCCCTTAATGAAAAACTGTTTTTT. V is TRBV23-1 and J is TRBJ1-4; D is unresolved. TRBV23-1 is reported as an ORF; its role is uncertain. V was pared by 6 bases and J by 4 bases, with 15 bases between. The CDR3 loop spans 15 amino acids.

The V and J genes are TRBV6-2 or TRBV6-3 and TRBJ1-2, with D possibly matching TRBD1 (6 bases). Trimming removed 5 bases from V and 6 bases from J, with 10 bases in between. The CDR3 covers 12 residues. Germline CDR1 MNHEY, CDR2 SVGEGT. The CDR3 reads CASSLQGDGYTF. CDR3 bases: TGTGCCAGCAGTCTACAGGGTGATGGCTACACCTTC.

In its sample, this clonotype was seen once. The chain recombines TRBV10-3 with TRBJ2-3; D is unclear. From germline, CDR1 is ENHRY and CDR2 SYGVKD. The CDR3 is 16 residues long. V lost 2 bases, J lost 0 bases, and 12 bases lay in between. The CDR3 coding sequence is TGTGCCATCAGTGAGCTAACCGTACATAGCACAGATACGCAGTATTTT. This encodes CAISELTVHSTDTQYF.

A few counts support this clonotype. V usage is TRBV19 and J usage is TRBJ1-3; D remains ambiguous. This CDR3 has 13 amino acids. Germline CDR1 LNHDA, CDR2 SQIVND (reference sequence). This chain's CDR3 is CATEQHSGNTIYF. The CDR3 DNA reads TGTGCTACAGAACAGCACTCTGGAAACACCATATATTTT.

The chain carries TRBV3-1 and TRBJ2-7; D unresolved. Trimming removed 4 bases at V and 4 bases at J, with 11 bases between. The length of the CDR3 is 13 residues. The germline gives CDR1 LGHDT, CDR2 YNNKEL (reference sequence). CDR3 sequence: CASSPSAAYEQYF. CDR3 coding DNA: TGTGCCAGCAGCCCCTCCGCAGCGTACGAGCAGTACTTC.